This is a list of T cell receptor beta chains from one sample in a study of T cell repertoires in cytomegalovirus infection. One entry per CDR3 protein, called by TCRdb with MiXCR from the reads. Of under 200,000 distinct CDR3 sequences in the sample, roughly 30% were seen once. Sample: PBMCs. These receptors came from a human donor in good health (CMV status not recorded). Some clones in this sample may be carry-over from other donors' samples. The CDR3 runs from the conserved cysteine through the conserved F or W. The order of the fields is CDR3 DNA, CDR3 protein, clone size, V gene, D gene, J gene. A D gene is named only where the DNA matches it firmly. Rows may omit the clone size; those that give it use once, few, many or a size class.

TGTGCCAGTAGTATAAGACAGGAGACAAACTATGGCTACACCTTC,CASSIRQETNYGYTF,few,TRBV19,NA,TRBJ1-2
TGTGCCAGCAGCTACACCGGGACTAGCGGAAGCAATGAGCAGTTCTTC,CASSYTGTSGSNEQFF,NA,TRBV14,TRBD2,TRBJ2-1
TGTGCCAGCAGCTTACCCGGGCGGGCGCAAGAGACCCAGTACTTC,CASSLPGRAQETQYF,few,TRBV7-8,NA,TRBJ2-5
TGCGCCAGCAGCCAATGGAATCCATATAATTCACCCCTCCACTTT,CASSQWNPYNSPLHF,NA,TRBV4-1,NA,TRBJ1-6
TGTGCTAGTGGGACGTCGGGGGCTAACTCACCCCTCCACTTT,CASGTSGANSPLHF,many,TRBV12-5,NA,TRBJ1-6
TGTGCCAGCAGCTTTACCTTACAGGGGAAGGGAAACACCATATATTTT,CASSFTLQGKGNTIYF,NA,TRBV7-6,TRBD1,TRBJ1-3
TGTGCCAGCAGCTCCGCGGGGGGCAGGGAGACCCAGTACTTC,CASSSAGGRETQYF,NA,TRBV7-2,TRBD2,TRBJ2-5
TGTGCCAGCAGCTTAGTCCCAGATACGCAGTATTTT,CASSLVPDTQYF,many,TRBV7-2,NA,TRBJ2-3
TGTGCCAGCAGCCCCGACAGTGATGGCTACACCTTC,CASSPDSDGYTF,NA,TRBV7-9,NA,TRBJ1-2
TGTGCCAGCACCTTCGGAACTAGCGGGGGGAAAAACATTCAGTACTTC,CASTFGTSGGKNIQYF,NA,TRBV7-9,TRBD2,TRBJ2-4
TGTGCCAGCAGCTTAGGGGGCACAGGACGTCGTGGCTACACCTTC,CASSLGGTGRRGYTF,NA,TRBV7-2,NA,TRBJ1-2
TGTGCCAGCTCGGGGACAGGGGGTGTCTATGGCTACACCTTC,CASSGTGGVYGYTF,NA,TRBV18,TRBD1,TRBJ1-2
TGTGCCAGCAGTGACTCTGGGATAGAGTCTAGCACAGATACGCAGTATTTT,CASSDSGIESSTDTQYF,NA,TRBV6-4,NA,TRBJ2-3
TGTGCCAGCAGCGTCTGGGGGAATCAGCCCCAGCATTTT,CASSVWGNQPQHF,NA,TRBV25-1,NA,TRBJ1-5
TGTGCCAGCAATTCCCCAAGGGGGGTCAACTATGGCTACACCTTC,CASNSPRGVNYGYTF,NA,TRBV28,NA,TRBJ1-2
TGTGCCAGCAGCCCAAAGACAGCCCGGTGGATGGAGACCCAGTACTTC,CASSPKTARWMETQYF,NA,TRBV9,NA,TRBJ2-5
TGTGCCAGCAGCCGAACCGGGGAGTGGCACGAGCAGTGCTTC,CASSRTGEWHEQCF,NA,TRBV3-1,NA,TRBJ2-7
TGTGCCAGCAGCACAGGACCCAAAAACATTCAGTACTTC,CASSTGPKNIQYF,many,TRBV7-2,NA,TRBJ2-4
TGTGCCAGCAGCCCACAGACAGGACTCCTAGATACGCAGTATTTT,CASSPQTGLLDTQYF,few,TRBV7-2,NA,TRBJ2-3
TGTGCCATCAGTGACAGTCTCGACTACGAGCAGTACTTC,CAISDSLDYEQYF,NA,TRBV10-3,NA,TRBJ2-7
TGTGCCAGCAGTTTAGACGACTCCGGACACGGTGAAGCTTTCTTT,CASSLDDSGHGEAFF,many,TRBV12-3/TRBV12-4,NA,TRBJ1-1
TGTGCCAGCAGCTCACAGGTCAACTATGGCTACACCTTC,CASSSQVNYGYTF,many,TRBV7-2,NA,TRBJ1-2
TGTGCCAGCACCTTGGCGGGGCAGGATAACTATGGCTACACCTTC,CASTLAGQDNYGYTF,NA,TRBV7-9,NA,TRBJ1-2
TGCAGCGCGACGGGACACACGTCGGATGGCTACACCTTC,CSATGHTSDGYTF,NA,TRBV29-1,NA,TRBJ1-2
TGTGCCAGTAGTATTGTTGCGGGGGCACCTCGGAATGAGCAGTTCTTC,CASSIVAGAPRNEQFF,few,TRBV19,NA,TRBJ2-1
TGTGCCAGCAGCTATGCCAGGGGCACTGAAGCTTTCTTT,CASSYARGTEAFF,many,TRBV7-2,NA,TRBJ1-1
TGCAGTGCTAGAGGAAGACAGGGTCGGACTCAGCCCCAGCATTTT,CSARGRQGRTQPQHF,NA,TRBV20-1,TRBD1,TRBJ1-5
TGTGCCAGCAGCTCCTACCCGCCTCGGGACATCCGTGACACCGGGGAGCTGTTTTTT,CASSSYPPRDIRDTGELFF,NA,TRBV7-2,NA,TRBJ2-2
TGTGCCAGCAGCAACCGGGCCCTCTATGGCTACACCTTC,CASSNRALYGYTF,few,TRBV7-2,NA,TRBJ1-2
TGCGCCAGCAGCTTGAGGACAGGGGCCCACACTGAAGCTTTCTTT,CASSLRTGAHTEAFF,NA,TRBV5-1,TRBD1,TRBJ1-1
TGCAGCGTTAGGGGACAGGGTAGGAATGAGCAGTTCTTC,CSVRGQGRNEQFF,once,TRBV29-1,TRBD1,TRBJ2-1
TGTGCCAGCAGTTACCTCCTTCAGGGAATACGAGAGACCCAGTACTTC,CASSYLLQGIRETQYF,NA,TRBV6-2/TRBV6-3,NA,TRBJ2-5
TGCAGTGCTAGTCCATCGGGACAATTATTCTACGAGCAGTACTTC,CSASPSGQLFYEQYF,NA,TRBV20-1,NA,TRBJ2-7
TGTGCCAGTAGTGCGGGACAGAGCAATCAGCCCCAGCATTTT,CASSAGQSNQPQHF,NA,TRBV19,TRBD1,TRBJ1-5